This T cell receptor (beta chain) came from a study of OX40 agonist ivuxolimab in advanced cancers. Regarding the study in general: The costimulatory receptor OX40 (CD134) was targeted by ivuxolimab, a fully human IgG2 agonistic monoclonal antibody. Partial responses occurred in three dose-escalation patients, of whom one had hepatocellular carcinoma and two had cutaneous melanoma. Patients were allowed to have had prior anti-PD-1, anti-PD-L1 or anti-CTLA-4 therapy, and approximately 37% of the dose-escalation patients had been treated with checkpoint inhibitors. Intravenous ivuxolimab was administered to patients every 2 weeks at six dose levels: 0.01, 0.1, 0.3, 1.5, 3 and 10 mg/kg. The purpose of peripheral TCRbeta sequencing was to test whether ivuxolimab changed TCR sequence diversity and led to clonal T-cell expansion. Of the approximately 50 dose-escalation patients, hepatocellular carcinoma was present in around 20, melanoma in around 15, renal cell carcinoma in 9 and head and neck cancer in 9. In the dose-escalation cohort, roughly 82% of patients were male, and the mean age was approximately 60 years with a range of about 20 to 80. The monotherapy dose-escalation portion (N = 52 patients) of the phase I ivuxolimab trial is reported in the paper. Summary of the overall study and its limitations: The antigen specificity of the peripheral T cells that underwent clonal expansion was not determined. After ivuxolimab, more expanded clones were found on average in CD8+ T cells than in CD4+ T cells. At doses of 0.1 to 3.0 mg/kg, clonal expansion of both CD4+ and CD8+ T cells in blood was seen between baseline and week 6. In partial responders in the 0.1-3.0 mg/kg groups, normalized peripheral clonal expansion was found to be among the lowest, especially among CD8+ T cells. Low levels of normalized T-cell clonal expansion were also seen in some nonresponding patients.

As regards this clone: This clone's antigen is unknown. Base qualities are missing; no much larger clone stands one base away.

The trial excluded patients who had a history of autoimmune disease or were on systemic immunosuppression. Peripheral blood for TCR sequencing was collected from all dose cohorts at baseline, on cycle 4 day 1, and on cycle 7 day 1. The samples were drawn from a first-in-human, open-label, multicenter phase I dose-escalation trial of ivuxolimab. The trial enrolled adults with locally advanced or metastatic head and neck squamous cell, hepatocellular, melanoma or renal cell carcinoma. Before TCR sequencing, CD4+ T cells and CD8+ T cells from peripheral blood were sorted into separate populations. For sequencing of the TCRbeta CDR3 region, genomic DNA was extracted from the sorted cells. TCRbeta CDR3 regions were sequenced using the immunoSEQ Assay. Drawn from immuneACCESS, this table holds only the in-frame rearrangements with V and J called that TCRdb kept. Clones are partly lost; checked studies trace under half to an unresolved V gene and leave the rest unexplained. Here the sample has 60,000 to 80,000 clones; about 86% occur a single time. Less than 4.5% of the sample is in the top ten clones.

This TCR derives from an adult with an advanced solid tumor such as melanoma, head and neck, liver or kidney cancer. The sample here was CD4+ or CD8+ T cells sorted from blood, taken in a trial of the OX40 agonist ivuxolimab.

The bases are TGTGCCAGCAGCTCCACGGAGGTCAATCAGCCCCAGCATTTT. This gives the protein CASSSTEVNQPQHF. The sequence links TRBV7-2 to TRBJ1-5; the D gene cannot be resolved reliably. Spanning cysteine to phenylalanine, the CDR3 consists of 14 amino acids. Kept here is only the CDR3 DNA, which spans 42 bases and is read in frame from base 1. Per the germline V gene, SGHTA is the CDR1 and FQGNSA is the CDR2. At the junction V is shortened by 4 bases and J by 3 bases, with 10 bases in between.